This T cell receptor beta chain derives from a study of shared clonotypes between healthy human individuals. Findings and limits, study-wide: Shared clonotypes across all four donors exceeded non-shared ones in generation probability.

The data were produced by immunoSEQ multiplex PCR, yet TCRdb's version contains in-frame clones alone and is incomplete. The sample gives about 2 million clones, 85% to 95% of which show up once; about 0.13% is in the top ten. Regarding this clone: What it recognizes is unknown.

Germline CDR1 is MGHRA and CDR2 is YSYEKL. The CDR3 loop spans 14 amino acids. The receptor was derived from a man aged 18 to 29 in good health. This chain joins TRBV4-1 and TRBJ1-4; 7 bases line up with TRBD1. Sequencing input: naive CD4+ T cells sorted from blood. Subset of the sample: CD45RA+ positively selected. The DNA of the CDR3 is TGCGCGACCAGAGGAGGGGGCGCTGGGGAAAAACTGTTTTTT. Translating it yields CATRGGGAGEKLFF.